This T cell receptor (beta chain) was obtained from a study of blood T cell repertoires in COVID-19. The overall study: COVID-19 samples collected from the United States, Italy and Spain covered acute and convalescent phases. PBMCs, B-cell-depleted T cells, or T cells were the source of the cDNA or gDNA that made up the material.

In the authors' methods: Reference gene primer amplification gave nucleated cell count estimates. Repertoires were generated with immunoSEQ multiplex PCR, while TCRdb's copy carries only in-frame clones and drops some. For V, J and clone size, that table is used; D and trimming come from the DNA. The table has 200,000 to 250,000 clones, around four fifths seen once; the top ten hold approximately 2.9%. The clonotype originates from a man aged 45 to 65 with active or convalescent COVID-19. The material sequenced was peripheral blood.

This chain's CDR3 is CASSLRVSSYEQYF. DNA of the CDR3: TGTGCCAGCAGTTTGAGGGTGAGCTCCTACGAGCAGTACTTC. V is TRBV28 and J is TRBJ2-7, with D possibly being TRBD2 (5 bases). CDR1 is MDHEN, CDR2 SYDVKM, per germline. V lost 3 bases and J 0 bases, leaving 9 bases between the germline ends. This CDR3 contains 14 residues.